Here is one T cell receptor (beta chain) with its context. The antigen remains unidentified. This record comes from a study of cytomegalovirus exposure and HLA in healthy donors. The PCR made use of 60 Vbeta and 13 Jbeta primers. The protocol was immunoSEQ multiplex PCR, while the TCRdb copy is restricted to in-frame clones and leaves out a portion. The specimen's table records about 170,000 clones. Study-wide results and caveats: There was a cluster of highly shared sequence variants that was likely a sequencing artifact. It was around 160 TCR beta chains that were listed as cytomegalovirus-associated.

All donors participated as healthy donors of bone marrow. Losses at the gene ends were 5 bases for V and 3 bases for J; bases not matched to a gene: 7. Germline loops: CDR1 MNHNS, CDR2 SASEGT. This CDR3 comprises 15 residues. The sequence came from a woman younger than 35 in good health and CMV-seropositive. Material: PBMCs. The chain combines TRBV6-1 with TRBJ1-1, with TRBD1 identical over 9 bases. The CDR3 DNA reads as TGTGCCAGCAGTCTCCGGAGGACAGGGGACACTGAAGCTTTCTTT. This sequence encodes CASSLRRTGDTEAFF.